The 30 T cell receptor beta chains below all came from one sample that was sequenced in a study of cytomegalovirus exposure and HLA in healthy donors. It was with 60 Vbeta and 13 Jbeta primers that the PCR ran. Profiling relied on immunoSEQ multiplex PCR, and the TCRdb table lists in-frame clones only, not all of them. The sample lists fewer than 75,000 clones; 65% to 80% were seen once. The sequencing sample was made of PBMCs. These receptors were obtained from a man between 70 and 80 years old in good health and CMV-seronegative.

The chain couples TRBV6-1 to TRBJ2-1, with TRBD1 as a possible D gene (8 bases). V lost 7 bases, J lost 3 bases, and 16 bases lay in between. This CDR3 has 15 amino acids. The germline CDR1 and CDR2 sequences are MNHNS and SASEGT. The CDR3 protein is CASILQGGGYNEQFF. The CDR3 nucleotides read TGTGCCAGCATTCTACAGGGGGGGGGCTACAATGAGCAGTTCTTC.

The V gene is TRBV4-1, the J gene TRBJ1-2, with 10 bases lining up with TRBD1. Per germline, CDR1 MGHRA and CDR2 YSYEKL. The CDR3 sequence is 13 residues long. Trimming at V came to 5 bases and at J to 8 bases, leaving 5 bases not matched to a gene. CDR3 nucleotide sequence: TGCGCCAGCAGCGCGGGACAGGGGTTGGGCTACACCTTC. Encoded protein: CASSAGQGLGYTF.

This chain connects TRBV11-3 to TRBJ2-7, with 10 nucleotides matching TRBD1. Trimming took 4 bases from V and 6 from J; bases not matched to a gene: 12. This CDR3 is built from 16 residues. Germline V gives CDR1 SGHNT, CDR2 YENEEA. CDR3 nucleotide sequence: TGTGCCAGCAGCTCTCCAACGACAGGGGGCGCCGGCGAGCAGTACTTC. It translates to CASSSPTTGGAGEQYF.

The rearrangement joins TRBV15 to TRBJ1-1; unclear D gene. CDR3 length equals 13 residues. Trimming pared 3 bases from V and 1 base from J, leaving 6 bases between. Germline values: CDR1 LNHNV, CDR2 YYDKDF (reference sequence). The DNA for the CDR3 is TGTGCCACCAGCAGGGGAGAGAACACTGAAGCTTTCTTT. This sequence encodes CATSRGENTEAFF.

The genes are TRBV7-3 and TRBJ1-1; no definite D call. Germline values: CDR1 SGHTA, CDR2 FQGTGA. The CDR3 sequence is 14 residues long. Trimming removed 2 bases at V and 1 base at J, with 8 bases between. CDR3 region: CASSLGPGNTEAFF. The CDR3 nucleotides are TGTGCCAGCAGCTTAGGGCCAGGGAACACTGAAGCTTTCTTT.

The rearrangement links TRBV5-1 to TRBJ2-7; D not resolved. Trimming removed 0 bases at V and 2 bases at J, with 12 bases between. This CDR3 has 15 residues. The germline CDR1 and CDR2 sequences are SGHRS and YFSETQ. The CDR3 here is CASSLAAGLTYEQYF. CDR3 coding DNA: TGCGCCAGCAGCTTGGCAGCAGGCCTCACCTACGAGCAGTACTTC.

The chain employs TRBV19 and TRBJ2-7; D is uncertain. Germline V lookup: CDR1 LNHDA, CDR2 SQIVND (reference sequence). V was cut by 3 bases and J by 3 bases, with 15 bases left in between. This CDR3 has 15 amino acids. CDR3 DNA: TGTGCCAGTAGTATCCGGGTCTTTGGGTTCTACGAGCAGTACTTC. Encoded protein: CASSIRVFGFYEQYF.

As DNA, the CDR3 is TGTGCCGGGGCGGAGGGCTACGAGCAGTACTTC. Protein sequence: CAGAEGYEQYF. The gene calls are TRBV2 and TRBJ2-7, with a tentative D call TRBD2 (6 bases). The CDR3 is 11 amino acids. With 11 bases removed from V and 3 bases from J, the gap between germline ends came to 11 bases. Per germline, CDR1 SNHLY and CDR2 FYNNEI.

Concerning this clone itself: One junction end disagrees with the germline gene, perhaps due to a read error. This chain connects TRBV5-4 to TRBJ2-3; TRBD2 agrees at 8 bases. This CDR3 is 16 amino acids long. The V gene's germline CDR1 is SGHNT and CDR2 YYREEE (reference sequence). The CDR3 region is CAGSLTQLAGTDTQYF. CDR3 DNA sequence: TGTGCCGGCAGCTTAACCCAACTAGCGGGCACAGATACGCAGTATTTT.

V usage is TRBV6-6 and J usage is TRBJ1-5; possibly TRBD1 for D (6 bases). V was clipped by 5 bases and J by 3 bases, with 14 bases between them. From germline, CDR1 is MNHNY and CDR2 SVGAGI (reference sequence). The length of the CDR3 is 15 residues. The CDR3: CASSRFRQANQPQHF. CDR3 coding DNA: TGTGCCAGCAGTCGGTTTAGACAGGCCAATCAGCCCCAGCATTTT.

The CDR3 loop is CASTTGIKGSEQYF. Written as DNA, the CDR3 is TGTGCCAGCACCACAGGGATTAAGGGGAGCGAGCAGTACTTC. The V and J genes are TRBV27 and TRBJ2-7, with D maybe TRBD1 (6 bases). CDR3 length: 14 residues. V was clipped by 7 bases and J by 6 bases, with 19 bases between them. The germline V gene encodes CDR1 MNHEY and CDR2 SMNVEV (reference sequence).

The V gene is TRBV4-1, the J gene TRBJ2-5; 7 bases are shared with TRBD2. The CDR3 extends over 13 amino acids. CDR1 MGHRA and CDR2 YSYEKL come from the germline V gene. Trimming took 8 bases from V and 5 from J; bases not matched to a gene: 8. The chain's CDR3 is CASGATGGETQYF. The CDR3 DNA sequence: TGCGCCAGCGGGGCGACGGGAGGCGAGACCCAGTACTTC.

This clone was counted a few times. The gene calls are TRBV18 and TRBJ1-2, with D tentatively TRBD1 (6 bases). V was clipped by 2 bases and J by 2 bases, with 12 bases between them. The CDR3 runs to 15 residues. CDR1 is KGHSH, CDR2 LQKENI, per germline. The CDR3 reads CASSPYPGQNYGYTF. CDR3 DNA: TGTGCCAGCTCACCATATCCCGGACAGAACTATGGCTACACCTTC.

The CDR3 protein is CASSLGGLVGTQYF. For the CDR3, the DNA is TGTGCCAGCAGCTTAGGCGGTCTTGTCGGGACCCAGTACTTC. V usage is TRBV11-2 and J usage is TRBJ2-5; D unresolved. V lost 1 base and J 7 bases, leaving 13 bases between the germline ends. CDR3 length: 14 residues. CDR1 SGHAT and CDR2 FQNNGV come from the germline V gene.

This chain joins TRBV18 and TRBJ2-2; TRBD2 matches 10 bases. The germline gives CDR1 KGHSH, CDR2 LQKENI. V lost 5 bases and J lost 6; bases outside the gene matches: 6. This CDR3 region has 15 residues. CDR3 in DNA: TGTGCCAGCTCAGCCGGGACTAGCGAAGCCGGGGAGCTGTTTTTT. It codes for CASSAGTSEAGELFF. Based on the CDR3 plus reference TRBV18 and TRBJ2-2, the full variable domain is NAGVMQNPRHLVRRRGQEARLRCSPMKGHSHVYWYRQLPEEGLKFMVYLQKENIIDESGMPKERFSAEFPKEGPSILRIQQVVRGDSAAYFCASSAGTSEAGELFFGEGSRLTVL.

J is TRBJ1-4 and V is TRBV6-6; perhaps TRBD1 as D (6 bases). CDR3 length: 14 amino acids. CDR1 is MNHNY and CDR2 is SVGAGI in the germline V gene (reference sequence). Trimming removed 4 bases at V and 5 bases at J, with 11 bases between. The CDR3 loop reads CASSSGTSNEKLFF. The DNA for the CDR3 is TGTGCCAGCAGTTCCGGGACATCGAATGAAAAACTGTTTTTT.

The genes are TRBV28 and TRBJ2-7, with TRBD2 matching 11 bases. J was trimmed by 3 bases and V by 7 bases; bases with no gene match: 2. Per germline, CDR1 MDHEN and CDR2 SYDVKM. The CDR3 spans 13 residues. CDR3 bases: TGTGCCAGCACTGGGACTAGCGGCTACGAGCAGTACTTC. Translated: CASTGTSGYEQYF.

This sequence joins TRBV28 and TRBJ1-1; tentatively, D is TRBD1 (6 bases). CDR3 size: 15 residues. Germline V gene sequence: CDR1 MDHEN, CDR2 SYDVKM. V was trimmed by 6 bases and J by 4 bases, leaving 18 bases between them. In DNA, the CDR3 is TGTGCCAGCAGGGTTTTGATCGGGGGGCGCACTGAAGCTTTCTTT. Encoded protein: CASRVLIGGRTEAFF.

CDR3 nucleotide sequence: TGTGCCAGCAGTTTATCGGTGGGAGAAGACTATGGCTACACCTTC. Translating it yields CASSLSVGEDYGYTF. V usage is TRBV7-9 and J usage is TRBJ1-2; D ambiguous. This CDR3 is built from 15 residues. Germline V CDR1 and CDR2: SEHNR, FQNEAQ (reference sequence). The ends were cut back, 6 bases at V and 3 bases at J, with 17 bases in the middle. Combining the CDR3 with reference TRBV7-9 and TRBJ1-2 gives the whole variable domain DTGVSQNPRHKITKRGQNVTFRCDPISEHNRLYWYRQTLGQGPEFLTYFQNEAQLEKSRLLSDRFSAERPKGSFSTLEIQRTEQGDSAMYLCASSLSVGEDYGYTFGSGTRLTVV.

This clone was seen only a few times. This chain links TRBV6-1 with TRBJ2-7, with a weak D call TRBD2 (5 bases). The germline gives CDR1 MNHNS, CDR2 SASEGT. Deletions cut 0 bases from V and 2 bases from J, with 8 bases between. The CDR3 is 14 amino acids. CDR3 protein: CASSEAGETYEQYF. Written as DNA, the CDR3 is TGTGCCAGCAGTGAAGCGGGAGAAACCTACGAGCAGTACTTC.

The CDR3 region has the DNA TGTGCCAGTGGTACGGGGTACACCGGGGAGCTGTTTTTT. It encodes CASGTGYTGELFF. The gene calls are TRBV28 and TRBJ2-2, with D maybe TRBD2 (5 bases). Looked up from germline, CDR1 is MDHEN and CDR2 is SYDVKM. V was shortened by 9 bases and J by 3 bases, with 11 bases between the two germline ends. This CDR3 is 13 amino acids long.

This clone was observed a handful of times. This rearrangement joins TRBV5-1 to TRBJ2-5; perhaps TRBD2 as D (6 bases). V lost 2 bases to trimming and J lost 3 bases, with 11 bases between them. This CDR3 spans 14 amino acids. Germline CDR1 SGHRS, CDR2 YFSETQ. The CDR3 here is CASSFLTRKETQYF. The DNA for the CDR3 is TGCGCCAGCAGCTTCTTGACTAGAAAAGAGACCCAGTACTTC.

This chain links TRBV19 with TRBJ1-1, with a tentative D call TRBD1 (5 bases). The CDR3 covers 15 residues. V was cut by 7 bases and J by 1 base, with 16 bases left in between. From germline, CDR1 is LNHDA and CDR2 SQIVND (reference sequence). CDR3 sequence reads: CASKLSWGENTEAFF. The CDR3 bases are TGTGCCAGTAAACTCTCTTGGGGGGAGAACACTGAAGCTTTCTTT. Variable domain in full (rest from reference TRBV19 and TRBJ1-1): DGGITQSPKYLFRKEGQNVTLSCEQNLNHDAMYWYRQDPGQGLRLIYYSQIVNDFQKGDIAEGYSVSREKKESFPLTVTSAQKNPTAFYLCASKLSWGENTEAFFGQGTRLTVV.

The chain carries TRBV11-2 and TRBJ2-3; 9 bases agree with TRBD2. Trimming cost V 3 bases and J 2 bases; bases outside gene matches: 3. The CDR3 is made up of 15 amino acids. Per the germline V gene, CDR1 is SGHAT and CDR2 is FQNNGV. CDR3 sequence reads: CASSLGLADTDTQYF. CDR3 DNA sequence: TGTGCCAGCAGCTTGGGACTAGCAGACACAGATACGCAGTATTTT. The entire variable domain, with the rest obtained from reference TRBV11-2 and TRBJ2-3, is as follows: EAGVAQSPRYKIIEKRQSVAFWCNPISGHATLYWYQQILGQGPKLLIQFQNNGVVDDSQLPKDRFSAERLKGVDSTLKIQPAKLEDSAVYLCASSLGLADTDTQYFGPGTRLTVL.

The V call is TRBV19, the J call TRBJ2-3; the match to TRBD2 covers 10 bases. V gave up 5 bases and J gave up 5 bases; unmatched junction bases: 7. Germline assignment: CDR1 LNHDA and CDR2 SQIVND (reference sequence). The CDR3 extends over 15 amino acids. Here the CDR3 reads CASSPGLAEGDTQYF. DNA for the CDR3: TGTGCCAGTAGTCCAGGACTAGCGGAGGGAGATACGCAGTATTTT.

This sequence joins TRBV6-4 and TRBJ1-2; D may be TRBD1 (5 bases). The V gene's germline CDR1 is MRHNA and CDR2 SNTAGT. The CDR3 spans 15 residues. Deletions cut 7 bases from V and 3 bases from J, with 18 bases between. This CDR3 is CASTPSWDSYYGYTF. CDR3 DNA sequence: TGTGCCAGCACTCCATCCTGGGACTCGTACTATGGCTACACCTTC.

This chain's CDR3 is CASMGLAGGETQYF. CDR3 DNA sequence: TGTGCCAGTATGGGACTAGCGGGAGGAGAGACCCAGTACTTC. The chain is built from TRBV19 and TRBJ2-5; 15 bases are shared with TRBD2. The germline V gene encodes CDR1 LNHDA and CDR2 SQIVND (reference sequence). V lost 7 bases to trimming and J lost 4 bases; unmatched junction nucleotides: 1. CDR3 size: 14 residues. Drawing the rest from reference TRBV19 and TRBJ2-5, the complete variable domain is DGGITQSPKYLFRKEGQNVTLSCEQNLNHDAMYWYRQDPGQGLRLIYYSQIVNDFQKGDIAEGYSVSREKKESFPLTVTSAQKNPTAFYLCASMGLAGGETQYFGPGTRLLVL.

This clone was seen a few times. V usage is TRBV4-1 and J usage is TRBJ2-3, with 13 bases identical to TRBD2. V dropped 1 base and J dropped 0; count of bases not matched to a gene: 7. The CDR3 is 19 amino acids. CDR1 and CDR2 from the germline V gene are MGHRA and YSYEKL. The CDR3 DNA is TGCGCCAGCAGCCAAGGGACTAGCGGGAGTTCCCCTAGCACAGATACGCAGTATTTT. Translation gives CASSQGTSGSSPSTDTQYF.

The CDR3 here is CASSLSGSDTQYF. The CDR3 DNA reads as TGTGCCAGCAGTTTAAGCGGTTCAGATACGCAGTATTTT. The chain links TRBV28 to TRBJ2-3; possibly TRBD2 for D (5 bases). Trimming cost V 2 bases and J 4 bases, with 7 bases left between them. CDR3 size: 13 residues. Germline loops: CDR1 MDHEN, CDR2 SYDVKM.

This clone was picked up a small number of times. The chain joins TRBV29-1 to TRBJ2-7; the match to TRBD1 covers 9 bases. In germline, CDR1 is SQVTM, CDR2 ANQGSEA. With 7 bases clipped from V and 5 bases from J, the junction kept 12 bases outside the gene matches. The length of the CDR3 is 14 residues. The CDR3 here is CSALTLQGADEQYF. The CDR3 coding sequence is TGCAGCGCCCTGACCTTACAGGGGGCGGACGAGCAGTACTTC.